This T cell receptor (beta chain) is from a study of blood T cell repertoires in COVID-19. Produced via immunoSEQ multiplex PCR; TCRdb's table is partial and in-frame only. The top ten clones hold about 4% of a sample with some 290,000 clones, roughly nine tenths of them seen once. The sequenced sample consisted of PBMCs or T cells enriched from blood (not recorded which). This clonotype was sampled from a woman in her 30s who had been exposed to COVID-19.

CDR3 protein: CASSPLGREGGYTF. The CDR3 region has the DNA TGTGCCAGCAGCCCGTTGGGCCGGGAGGGCGGCTACACCTTC. V usage is TRBV5-6 and J usage is TRBJ1-2; D is unclear. The V end was cut by 4 bases, the J end by 8 bases, with 18 bases between. Germline loops: CDR1 SGHDT, CDR2 YYEEEE. The CDR3 runs 14 residues.